This T cell receptor (beta chain) was recorded in a study of cytomegalovirus exposure and HLA in healthy donors. The study's findings and limits: CMV antigen specificity was confirmed in vitro for three CMV-associated chains.

This clone was seen more than once but under ten times. Its antigen is unidentified. The trim removed 4 bases at V and 3 bases at J, leaving 4 bases unmatched. Germline values: CDR1 SGHNT, CDR2 YYREEE (reference sequence). This CDR3 is 15 amino acids long. A multiplex PCR was run with 60 Vbeta primers and 13 Jbeta primers. Clones were sequenced by immunoSEQ multiplex PCR, and TCRdb holds only the in-frame ones, with some missing. The data contain about 160,000 clones, 70% to 90% of them singletons. The TCR originated in a woman aged 30 to 39 in good health and CMV-seropositive. The chain is built from TRBV5-4 and TRBJ1-1; 12 nucleotides agree with TRBD1. The specimen was PBMCs. Here the CDR3 reads CASSPRDRGHTEAFF. CDR3 nucleotides: TGTGCCAGCAGCCCGAGGGACAGGGGGCACACTGAAGCTTTCTTT.